This T cell receptor (beta chain) was sequenced in a study of blood T cell repertoires in COVID-19. Study in general: Whether acute or convalescent, the COVID-19 samples came from the United States, Italy and Spain. From T cells, B-cell-depleted T cells, or PBMCs came the material, which was cDNA or gDNA.

Deletions cut 6 bases from V and 5 bases from J, with 11 bases between. CDR3 length equals 12 residues. This clone came up many times. Source study methods: Cell counts per sample came from amplifying reference gene primers. The data were produced by immunoSEQ multiplex PCR, yet TCRdb's version contains in-frame clones alone and is incomplete. That table is the source of V, J and clone size, and D and trimming were worked out from the DNA. The sample yields about 73,000 clones, over 70% seen once. The sequenced sample consisted of peripheral blood. This TCR came from a man in his 60s with acute or convalescent COVID-19. The chain carries TRBV12-3 or TRBV12-4 and TRBJ2-7, with D uncertain. Here the CDR3 DNA reads TGTGCCAGCAGCTTGCTAGACCACGAGCAGTACTTC. Its protein is CASSLLDHEQYF.